The 6 T cell receptor beta chains presented below share a single source sample, sequenced in a study of PD-L1 blockade in urothelial cancer (dated by TCRdb to about 2017). The time point label of this sample denotes: pretreatment peripheral blood. Library preparation used the immunoSEQ multiplex PCR assay. Imported from immuneACCESS, the table was reduced by TCRdb to in-frame sequences with V and J called. These copies leave out some clones; in studies compared against another copy, an unresolved V gene accounts for under half, and the cause of the remainder is not known. This sample holds about 85,000 clones; 85% were observed only once. The ten largest clones capture about 15% of the sample. Material: PBMCs, obtained around atezolizumab (anti-PD-L1) treatment. The receptors stem from a man aged 55 to 70 with urothelial cancer.

The chain is built from TRBV9 and TRBJ2-1; D is possibly TRBD1 (5 bases). The V gene lost 2 bases and the J gene lost 6 bases, with 15 bases spanning the gap. Per germline, CDR1 SGDLS and CDR2 YYNGEE. The CDR3 contains 15 residues. The CDR3 region has the DNA TGTGCCAGCAGCGTCGACAGCCGGCGAGGCAATGAGCAGTTCTTC. Its protein product is CASSVDSRRGNEQFF. The full variable domain, in which reference TRBV9 and TRBJ2-1 provide the parts outside the CDR3, is DSGVTQTPKHLITATGQRVTLRCSPRSGDLSVYWYQQSLDQGLQFLIQYYNGEERAKGNILERFSAQQFPDLHSELNLSSLELGDSALYFCASSVDSRRGNEQFFGPGTRLTVL.

The rearrangement links TRBV9 to TRBJ2-6; the D is unclear. The CDR3 totals 17 residues. With 4 bases removed from V and 1 base from J, the gap between germline ends came to 15 bases. In germline, CDR1 is SGDLS, CDR2 YYNGEE. This chain's CDR3 is CASSLSLSLSGANVLTF. CDR3 sequence (DNA): TGTGCCAGCAGCCTATCCCTTTCATTATCTGGGGCCAACGTCCTGACTTTC.

V gene TRBV10-1 combines with J gene TRBJ1-1; TRBD1 might be the D (5 bases). The V end was cut by 2 bases, the J end by 4 bases, with 17 bases between. The germline gives CDR1 WNHNN, CDR2 SYGVQD (reference sequence). This CDR3 is built from 16 residues. The CDR3 here is CASSEQTREEGTEAFF. DNA for the CDR3: TGCGCCAGCAGTGAGCAAACCAGGGAAGAAGGCACTGAAGCTTTCTTT.

The gene calls are TRBV5-8 and TRBJ2-1; 10 nucleotides align to TRBD2. CDR1 is SGHTS and CDR2 is YDEGEE in the germline V gene. The CDR3 sequence is 15 residues long. V trimming: 5 bases; J trimming: 9 bases; junction bases outside the gene matches: 11. CDR3 amino acids: CASRASRGLALEQFF. The CDR3, as DNA: TGTGCCAGCAGAGCAAGTCGGGGACTAGCGCTTGAGCAGTTCTTC.

The chain has TRBV6-1 and TRBJ1-3; TRBD1 might be the D (5 bases). CDR1 and CDR2 from the germline V gene are MNHNS and SASEGT. V was clipped by 7 bases and J by 6 bases, with 19 bases between them. CDR3 length: 15 residues. CDR3 nucleotides: TGTGCCAGCACCGTGGACCGACAGAAAGTAAACACCATATATTTT. This translates into CASTVDRQKVNTIYF.

The J gene is TRBJ2-3, the V gene TRBV13; the match to TRBD2 covers 11 bases. Per germline, CDR1 PRHDT and CDR2 FYEKMQ (reference sequence). The V segment lost 7 bases and the J segment 3 bases; nucleotides outside the gene matches: 15. The CDR3 sequence is 18 residues long. The CDR3 nucleotides are TGTGCCAGCACCTCAGATTCCGGGACTAGCGGTGCTACAGATACGCAGTATTTT. Translating it yields CASTSDSGTSGATDTQYF. The full variable domain, rest sourced from reference TRBV13 and TRBJ2-3, is AAGVIQSPRHLIKEKRETATLKCYPIPRHDTVYWYQQGPGQDPQFLISFYEKMQSDKGSIPDRFSAQQFSDYHSELNMSSLELGDSALYFCASTSDSGTSGATDTQYFGPGTRLTVL.